One sample yielded the 27 T cell receptor beta chains listed below, sequenced in a study of identical twins. Using its own MiXCR run on the 5' RACE reads, TCRdb lists one record per CDR3 protein. The table lists around 1.7 million distinct CDR3 sequences, about 32% of them singletons, with 0.27% in the top ten. Material: cord blood. Every receptor here comes from a newborn girl in good health.

The chain couples TRBV7-8 to TRBJ2-2, with a weak D call TRBD2 (6 bases). V lost 5 bases to trimming and J lost 6 bases, with 16 bases between them. The CDR3 length is 15 residues. Germline V gives CDR1 SGHVS, CDR2 FQNEAQ. The CDR3: CASSQSRLVSGELFF. In nucleotides, the CDR3 is TGTGCCAGCAGCCAAAGCCGACTAGTTTCCGGGGAGCTGTTTTTT.

This clonotype turned up a few times. The V gene is TRBV30, the J gene TRBJ2-3; D not certain. The CDR3 runs 13 residues. The germline V and J ends were trimmed by 0 bases and 2 bases, with 6 bases remaining between them. The germline CDR1 and CDR2 sequences are GTSNPN and SVGIG (reference sequence). This chain's CDR3 is CAWSVANTDTQYF. The CDR3 nucleotides are TGTGCCTGGAGTGTCGCTAACACAGATACGCAGTATTTT.

This chain connects TRBV12-3 or TRBV12-4 to TRBJ2-6, with a possible D match to TRBD1 (5 bases). Deletions cut 0 bases from V and 0 bases from J, with 18 bases between. This CDR3 has 20 amino acids. The DNA of the CDR3 is TGTGCCAGCAGTTTAGCGAGGAAGGGGTCAGGCCACTCTGGGGCCAACGTCCTGACTTTC. This codes for CASSLARKGSGHSGANVLTF.

The J gene is TRBJ2-3, the V gene TRBV24-1, with D hard to call. Per the germline V gene, CDR1 is KGHDR and CDR2 is SFDVKD. V lost 5 bases and J lost 2, with 7 bases in between. The CDR3 has 13 amino acids. CDR3 coding DNA: TGTGCCACCAGTGGGTATTACACAGATACGCAGTATTTT. This translates into CATSGYYTDTQYF.

This clonotype was recorded a few times. V gene TRBV24-1 combines with J gene TRBJ2-2, with no clear D. Trimming took off 7 bases at V and 0 bases at J, with 8 bases between the two ends. The CDR3 loop spans 14 amino acids. Germline assignment: CDR1 KGHDR and CDR2 SFDVKD. CDR3 bases: TGTGCCACCAGCGCAGGACCGAACACCGGGGAGCTGTTTTTT. Encoded protein: CATSAGPNTGELFF.

This clonotype has a count of ten or more. V usage is TRBV28 and J usage is TRBJ1-5, with D possibly TRBD1 on 5 matching bases. This CDR3 comprises 15 residues. Trimming took off 4 bases at V and 1 base at J, with 11 bases between the two ends. Germline V gene lookup returns CDR1 MDHEN and CDR2 SYDVKM. CDR3 coding DNA: TGTGCCAGCAGTTCATCGGGACGGAGCAATCAGCCCCAGCATTTT. As protein: CASSSSGRSNQPQHF.

This rearrangement joins TRBV11-2 to TRBJ1-4; no definite D call. This CDR3 region has 15 residues. The ends were cut back, 7 bases at V and 2 bases at J, with 14 bases in the middle. Looked up from germline, CDR1 is SGHAT and CDR2 is FQNNGV. The CDR3: CASTPNHLTNEKLFF. The CDR3 DNA is TGTGCCAGCACTCCCAATCACCTTACTAATGAAAAACTGTTTTTT.

This clonotype was detected only a few times. The V and J genes are TRBV10-3 and TRBJ2-3; 7 nucleotides match TRBD2. V gave up 4 bases and J gave up 1 base; unmatched junction bases: 5. This CDR3 has 15 residues. CDR1 and CDR2 from the germline V gene are ENHRY and SYGVKD. The CDR3 DNA sequence: TGTGCCATCAGTGCCCAGGGACTACGCACAGATACGCAGTATTTT. The encoded protein is CAISAQGLRTDTQYF.

The chain has TRBV20-1 and TRBJ2-1; D remains unclear. Trimming took 3 bases from V and 8 from J, leaving 5 bases between them. The CDR3 spans 10 residues. Germline V gives CDR1 DFQATT, CDR2 SNEGSKA (reference sequence). Here the CDR3 reads CSASTDEQFF. CDR3 bases: TGCAGTGCTAGTACCGATGAGCAGTTCTTC.

The chain has TRBV3-1 and TRBJ2-1; D not resolved. Trimming took off 3 bases at V and 0 bases at J, with 12 bases between the two ends. This CDR3 has 16 amino acids. Germline V gene lookup returns CDR1 LGHDT and CDR2 YNNKEL (reference sequence). CDR3 protein: CASSHVKGSSYNEQFF. The CDR3 nucleotides are TGTGCCAGCAGCCACGTAAAGGGTAGCTCCTACAATGAGCAGTTCTTC.

This clonotype was detected a few times. The chain recombines TRBV12-3 or TRBV12-4 with TRBJ1-1, with TRBD1 matching over 9 bases. V was clipped by 6 bases and J by 9 bases; unmatched bases: 5. The CDR3 runs 12 residues. The CDR3 nucleotides read TGTGCCAGCAGGACCGGACAGGGGCAAGCTTTCTTT. Translating gives CASRTGQGQAFF.

This clonotype was picked up a small number of times. This chain uses TRBV5-1 with TRBJ1-4; weak D call: TRBD1 (6 bases). The CDR3 is 13 amino acids. V lost 1 base and J lost 8, with 9 bases in between. Germline assignment: CDR1 SGHRS and CDR2 YFSETQ. CDR3 protein: CASSLQGPEKLFF. CDR3 bases: TGCGCCAGCAGCTTGCAGGGGCCCGAAAAACTGTTTTTT.

The chain recombines TRBV7-2 with TRBJ1-3; D not certain. The germline CDR1 and CDR2 sequences are SGHTA and FQGNSA. This CDR3 spans 17 amino acids. V lost 1 base and J lost 4, with 17 bases in between. This CDR3 reads CASSLGGIGLSGNTIYF. Written as DNA, the CDR3 is TGTGCCAGCAGCTTAGGAGGTATCGGGTTATCGGGAAACACCATATATTTT.

A few counts support this clonotype. The chain joins TRBV5-1 to TRBJ2-1; D call uncertain. Germline CDR1 is SGHRS and CDR2 is YFSETQ. V was cut by 0 bases and J by 8 bases, with 15 bases left in between. The CDR3 contains 15 residues. The CDR3 here is CASSLVAREVDEQFF. The CDR3 nucleotides read TGCGCCAGCAGCTTGGTCGCCCGCGAGGTGGATGAGCAGTTCTTC.

The V and J genes are TRBV7-9 and TRBJ1-5, with D maybe TRBD1 (6 bases). With 0 bases removed from V and 1 base from J, the gap between germline ends came to 13 bases. This CDR3 contains 17 residues. Germline V gene sequence: CDR1 SEHNR, CDR2 FQNEAQ (reference sequence). The CDR3 nucleotides read TGTGCCAGCAGCTTAGCGGTACAGGGAGGAAGCAATCAGCCCCAGCATTTT. Its protein is CASSLAVQGGSNQPQHF.

This clonotype was detected a few times. The chain has TRBV28 and TRBJ1-2; D is perhaps TRBD1 (5 bases). This CDR3 spans 15 amino acids. Between the trimmed V and J ends, which lost 4 bases and 1 base, there was a span of 13 bases. The germline CDR1 and CDR2 sequences are MDHEN and SYDVKM. CDR3 loop: CASSWWGEFNYGYTF. The CDR3 bases are TGTGCCAGCAGTTGGTGGGGCGAGTTTAACTATGGCTACACCTTC.

The V gene is TRBV3-1, the J gene TRBJ1-5; D might be TRBD1 (6 bases). CDR1 LGHDT and CDR2 YNNKEL come from the germline V gene (reference sequence). Deletions cut 0 bases from V and 7 bases from J, with 10 bases between. The CDR3 covers 14 residues. The CDR3 coding sequence is TGTGCCAGCAGCCAAGATGGACAGCTCCAGCCCCAGCATTTT. Translation gives CASSQDGQLQPQHF.

V is TRBV6-5 and J is TRBJ2-1; 8 nucleotides agree with TRBD2. Trimming cost V 6 bases and J 3 bases; bases outside gene matches: 7. The CDR3 consists of 15 residues. CDR1 and CDR2 from the germline V gene are MNHEY and SVGAGI. As DNA, the CDR3 is TGTGCCAGCAGACGAAGTACTAGCGGCTACAATGAGCAGTTCTTC. It is translated as CASRRSTSGYNEQFF.

The V call is TRBV20-1, the J call TRBJ2-1, with TRBD2 as a possible D gene (5 bases). Trimming took 4 bases from V and 2 from J, leaving 6 bases between them. The CDR3 contains 12 residues. Looked up from germline, CDR1 is DFQATT and CDR2 is SNEGSKA (reference sequence). CDR3 DNA sequence: TGCAGTGCTACCGGGACCTACAATGAGCAGTTCTTC. It is translated as CSATGTYNEQFF.

This chain links TRBV6-1 with TRBJ1-5; the D gene is possibly TRBD1 (6 bases). Trimming took off 7 bases at V and 3 bases at J, with 16 bases between the two ends. The CDR3 is 15 amino acids. The germline gives CDR1 MNHNS, CDR2 SASEGT. The CDR3 sequence: CASTQIRDTNQPQHF. Here the CDR3 DNA reads TGTGCCAGCACTCAAATCCGGGACACCAATCAGCCCCAGCATTTT.

This clonotype turned up a few times. V usage is TRBV5-1 and J usage is TRBJ1-2; unclear D gene. Germline loops: CDR1 SGHRS, CDR2 YFSETQ. The CDR3 loop spans 15 amino acids. V lost 0 bases and J lost 4, with 13 bases in between. The CDR3 reads CASSLGNSLLYGYTF. Written as DNA, the CDR3 is TGCGCCAGCAGCTTGGGTAACAGTTTACTCTATGGCTACACCTTC.

This clonotype was seen only a few times. The chain couples TRBV4-1 to TRBJ2-1; 7 positions match TRBD2. This CDR3 has 16 amino acids. Germline CDR1 reads MGHRA; CDR2 reads YSYEKL. V shed 5 bases and J 3 bases; nucleotides not matched to a gene: 10. The CDR3 loop reads CASSRERGPNYNEQFF. In DNA form, the CDR3 reads TGCGCCAGCAGCAGGGAGCGGGGCCCTAACTACAATGAGCAGTTCTTC.

The J gene is TRBJ2-5, the V gene TRBV28; 12 bases map to TRBD2. The CDR3 covers 17 residues. In germline, CDR1 is MDHEN, CDR2 SYDVKM. Trimming removed 5 bases from V and 11 bases from J; junction bases left unmatched: 18. This CDR3 is CASSPSTSGSSYNEQYF. The CDR3 bases are TGTGCCAGCAGTCCCTCGACTAGCGGGAGCTCCTACAATGAGCAGTACTTC.

This clonotype appeared many times. The chain has TRBV12-3 or TRBV12-4 and TRBJ1-2; no definite D call. Trimming left V 7 bases short and J 1 base short, with 13 bases between. The CDR3 is 14 residues long. The CDR3 nucleotides are TGTGCCAGCACCAGATCCGGGGTTAACTATGGCTACACCTTC. Protein sequence: CASTRSGVNYGYTF.

This clonotype showed up just a few times. This chain joins TRBV20-1 and TRBJ1-2; 10 positions match TRBD1. Germline V gives CDR1 DFQATT, CDR2 SNEGSKA (reference sequence). Trimming at V came to 2 bases and at J to 2 bases, leaving 5 bases not matched to a gene. The CDR3 has 15 residues. The CDR3 protein is CSARPGTGENYGYTF. CDR3 in DNA: TGCAGTGCTAGACCGGGGACAGGGGAAAACTATGGCTACACCTTC.

This clonotype appeared a few times. The genes are TRBV4-2 and TRBJ1-2, with D maybe TRBD1 (6 bases). V lost 8 bases and J lost 8, with 15 bases in between. Germline lookup yields CDR1 LGHNA and CDR2 YNFKEQ. The length of the CDR3 is 12 residues. The CDR3 bases are TGTGCCAGCCGCAGGGGCGTGCGGGGCTACACCTTC. Residues: CASRRGVRGYTF.

This clonotype was counted a few times. The CDR3 here is CASSPIRVAGGEQFF. CDR3 bases: TGTGCCAGCAGCCCAATCAGGGTAGCGGGAGGTGAGCAGTTCTTC. The V and J genes are TRBV5-4 and TRBJ2-1; 10 bases align to TRBD2. The CDR3 is made up of 15 amino acids. V was clipped by 4 bases and J by 9 bases; unmatched bases: 10. Germline CDR1 and CDR2: SGHNT and YYREEE (reference sequence).